Reported below is one T cell receptor beta chain. What antigen it recognizes has not been identified. One base away there is no much larger clone; base qualities are not given. The library relied on the immunoSEQ multiplex PCR assay. For the multiplex PCR, a mixture combining 60 forward primers for TCR Vbeta segments and 13 reverse primers for TCR Jbeta segments was used. The CDR3 region of rearranged TCR beta genes was amplified from genomic DNA with a multiplex PCR assay. Amplified TCR beta libraries were sequenced as 87-base-pair reads on the Illumina HiSeq System. In the authors' own workflow: In a later analysis, tens of millions of unique TCR beta chains were counted across the 500 to 850 repertoires, and approximately 9.9 million of these chains were shared by at least two donors. Raw reads were error-corrected and collapsed into unique sequences with a nearest-neighbor algorithm that merged closely related sequences to remove PCR and sequencing errors. To assign V, D and J gene segments, CDR3 sequences were aligned to IMGT reference sequences. For a sequence to be retained, at least a six-nucleotide match to both a V gene segment and a J gene segment was required. Rearrangements were called productive when the CDR3 lacked stop codons and stayed in frame with V and J; all others were non-productive. Following IMGT convention, CDR3 was defined as the stretch from the second conserved V-encoded cysteine up to the conserved J-encoded phenylalanine. In an earlier analysis of approximately 590 of the donors, sequences lacking an unambiguous match to a single V gene segment were excluded. In an earlier analysis of approximately 610 of the donors, V segments were called functional above 56.7% productive rearrangements and were called segregating when the between-donor standard deviation exceeded 5%. A statistical classification framework was built to diagnose cytomegalovirus status from the catalog of TCR beta chain sequences. A later analysis assigned V and J genes by comparing TCR nucleotide sequences with IMGT/GENE-DB human TR gene sequences. In a later analysis, CDR3 sequences and most-parsimonious VDJ recombination scenarios were assigned using the TCRdist pipeline. In a later analysis, each TCR beta chain was defined by its CDR3 amino acid sequence together with its V-gene family, and reads lacking a unique V-gene family were excluded. In a later analysis, 450 to 600 highly shared, low-generation-probability nucleotide sequences were removed to address suspected cross-contamination and a sequencing artifact. In a later analysis, a clonal expansion index was calculated for each public chain from normalized within-repertoire ranks of inferred template counts. Generation probabilities in a later analysis came from a VDJ recombination model fitted to out-of-frame rearrangements, and those results were checked against IGoR. Hypergeometric tests were used in a later analysis to score TCR-TCR, TCR-HLA and TCR-CMV co-occurrence, with a repertoire-size bias correction applied to the TCR pairs. In a later analysis, false discovery rates were estimated by permuting HLA or CMV assignments 20 times. In a later analysis, co-occurring TCRs were grouped with DBSCAN, and TCRdist sequence similarity was added when clustering was performed within HLA-allele-positive subsets. Repertoires with fewer than 30,000 or more than 120,000 public chains, plus five repertoires with anomalous nucleotide sharing, were excluded from co-occurrence clustering. What TCRdb holds here is the immuneACCESS table cut down to in-frame rearrangements. Part of the clones is not present; checked against another copy, under half of the missing clones reflect an unresolved V gene, and the others are unexplained. Clonal size and the V and J genes are those of that table, whereas D and trimming came from the DNA. This sample is represented by approximately 280,000 clones; 80% to 90% of them were singletons. The ten largest make up 3.5% to 4% of the sample.

In total, 630 or so healthy bone marrow donors made up the cohort. At the time of sampling, every cohort member was nominally healthy, though immune exposures that went unrecorded were likely present. The donor tested CMV seropositive, placing the donor among the roughly 270 seropositive members of the cohort. A peripheral blood sample was collected from each donor, and TCR beta sequencing was performed on peripheral blood mononuclear cells. The Qiagen DNeasy Blood Extraction Kit was used to extract genomic DNA from the blood cell samples. The data were obtained in a study of cytomegalovirus exposure and HLA in healthy donors (dated by TCRdb to the late 2010s). Study-level background: An earlier analysis of some 500 of the donors reported 250 to 300 Gb of sequence data and 117 million unique TCR beta sequences from about 200 million T cells. Donor age, sex, ethnicity and CMV serostatus were collected together with the repertoire data. The genetic ancestry cluster associated with self-reported Caucasian donors included around 76% of the 398 genotyped donors. The study profiled the T cell repertoires of around 700 subjects by immunosequencing and related them to cytomegalovirus serostatus. The aim of the study was to test whether cataloging public T cell receptors could identify signatures of past pathogen exposure. Roughly 5 DR-DQ haplotypes were handled as single units for association and clustering, since linkage in the cohort was strong. To predict cytomegalovirus infection status, the study brought together high-throughput TCR immunosequencing, statistical association of individual TCRs with disease status, and machine learning. Along with the roughly 710-subject first cohort, a separate validation cohort of over a hundred different subjects was used. An earlier analysis of 450 to 750 of the donors used high-throughput TCR beta sequencing to judge whether each TCR beta V gene segment behaved as functional or pseudogenic. In a later genetic analysis, genome-wide SNP genotypes for about three fifths of the roughly 670 donors were used, and that subset was treated as a discovery cohort. In the later analysis, no new phenotypic data were used to find candidate immune exposures; instead, reliance was placed on TCR beta sequences and their occurrence across donors. An early release covering roughly 640 HLA-typed donors comprised approximately 300 gigabases of sequencing data and some 79 million unique TCR sequences. Across about 380 genotyped donors of the cohort, an average of about 250,000 unique TCR beta nucleotide sequences per donor were sequenced, and approximately 19% of those sequences were non-productive. All discovery cohort repertoires had been generated on a single sequencing platform. HLA typing included class I and class II loci at four-digit resolution. The number of donors typed differed by locus, with about 629-640 for A, B, C, DRB1 and DQB1, around 560 for DQA1, over 600 for DPA1, and around 460 for DPB1. In a later analysis, previously published TCR beta repertoires from hundreds of donors were re-analyzed and high-resolution HLA genotyping was added so that TCR occurrence patterns could be studied.

The V and J ends are trimmed by 3 bases and 0 bases, leaving 14 bases between them. The germline V gene sets CDR1 to SGHVS and CDR2 to FNYEAQ. Including cysteine and phenylalanine, the CDR3 has 16 amino acids. Solely the CDR3 DNA is kept, with 48 bases framed from the first base. General study outcomes and caveats: The sequencing pipeline was judged likely to have produced a cluster of highly shared sequence variants as a technical artifact. A later analysis reported that several top co-occurrence clusters appeared linked to parvovirus B19, influenza, CMV and Epstein-Barr virus. Specific HLA alleles were associated with 16,951 TCR beta sequences at a false discovery rate of 0.05 in a later analysis. In a later analysis, HLA-associated TCR beta chains were found to be more clonally expanded and to have lower generation probabilities than equally common non-associated chains. This cohort had only TCR beta chains sequenced, and the lack of alpha or paired-chain data limited which features could be detected. Correlated functional status among segregating V segments might be attributable to linkage disequilibrium, but an unknown experimental factor could not be ruled out. Because the 87-base-pair reads could not distinguish some IMGT-functional V segments, including TRBV6-2 and TRBV6-3, those segments were excluded. A later genetic analysis reported fewer N-insertions in productive TCRs among donors in an Asian-associated ancestry cluster than the roughly 670-donor mean. V-gene and J-gene trimming of TCR beta chains was associated with a missense DCLRE1C variant in a later genetic analysis, and the association was replicated in an independent cohort. Three of the identified cytomegalovirus-associated TCR beta chains were confirmed in vitro to be specific for cytomegalovirus antigens. The presence/absence analyses assumed that sequencing depth was roughly uniform across donors, and that assumption may not be true. In a later analysis, the rate of TCR association differed among HLA loci, with DRB1 alleles having the most associated TCRs and HLA-C alleles having the fewest. In the study, some 160 TCR beta chains were listed as associated with cytomegalovirus. Over 15 rarely observed V segments, including chromosome 9 orphons, were excluded from the earlier analysis of approximately 500 of the donors because counts were too low. CMV serostatus was the only immune exposure information available for the cohort. In an earlier analysis of about 600 of the donors, most TCR beta V segments appeared in productive rearrangements about 87% or about 30% of the time, broadly matching IMGT annotations. The classifier was reported to diagnose cytomegalovirus status with high specificity and sensitivity in both the original and validation cohorts. Across donors, most TCR sequences were observed very rarely, whereas some public TCRs were present in many individuals. A later analysis found that most CMV-associated TCR beta chains appeared HLA-restricted, with HLA associations seemingly driven largely by CMV exposure. Assigning TCR associations to individual alleles was difficult when HLA alleles, especially DR and DQ, strongly co-occurred. A further reported finding was that TCR beta sequences accurately predicted the HLA-A and HLA-B alleles for most subjects in the first cohort. The authors suggested that the approach could potentially be extended to other disease states and immunological phenotypes. Because some donors lacked HLA typing at each locus, the association tests relied only on the typed subset.

The chain is assembled from TRBV7-6 and TRBJ1-1; the D gene cannot be named for sure. Sequenced input: PBMCs. This sequence originates from a man aged 35 to 55 in good health and CMV-seropositive. CDR3 sequence: CASSLESGGLNTEAFF. The DNA is TGTGCCAGCAGCTTGGAGTCCGGCGGGTTGAACACTGAAGCTTTCTTT.